The rows below give T cell receptor beta chains drawn from one sample of a study of T cell repertoires in cytomegalovirus infection. TCRdb re-analysed the reads in MiXCR, keeping a single row per CDR3 protein. The table includes about 500,000 distinct CDR3 sequences, roughly a third detected once. For these TCRs, the target antigens are not known. The source material was cultured PBMCs, sampled from culture after CMV antigen stimulation. The receptor set was obtained from a human donor in good health (CMV status not recorded). Some clones in this sample may be carry-over from other donors' samples. CDR3s include the opening cysteine and the closing phenylalanine or tryptophan. D genes are given only for firm matches. Only part of the rows carry a size: once, few, many, or a class if the clone is expanded.

CDR3nt,CDR3aa,abundance,len,v_gene,j_gene,d_gene
TGTGCCACCAGTGATCCTGGACTCACCAATGAGCAGTTCTTC,CATSDPGLTNEQFF,NA,14,TRBV24-1,TRBJ2-1,NA
TGTACCAGCAGCTTAGCGCCTAGCGGGAGCTCCTACAATGAGCAGTTCTTC,CTSSLAPSGSSYNEQFF,NA,17,TRBV7-2,TRBJ2-1,TRBD2
TGTGCCAGTAGCAGACAGGGGGGCGCGAACACCGGGGAGCTGTTTTTT,CASSRQGGANTGELFF,few,16,TRBV19,TRBJ2-2,TRBD1
TGTGCCAGCAAGAGCGGGAGCTCCTACGAGCAGTACTTC,CASKSGSSYEQYF,NA,13,TRBV2,TRBJ2-7,TRBD2
TGTGCCAAGGGGGCGGGGAACACAGATACGCAGTATTTT,CAKGAGNTDTQYF,NA,13,TRBV25-1,TRBJ2-3,NA
TGTGCCAGCAGCCAATCAGACAGACAAAATTCACCCCTCCACTTT,CASSQSDRQNSPLHF,few,15,TRBV14,TRBJ1-6,NA
TGTGCCACCAGTGATCGCAGGGGGACTTACAATCAGCCCCAGCATTTT,CATSDRRGTYNQPQHF,NA,16,TRBV24-1,TRBJ1-5,TRBD1
TGTGCCAGCAGCGCCTTCTCTACAGGGGGAAGGGAAAAACTGTTTTTT,CASSAFSTGGREKLFF,NA,16,TRBV2,TRBJ1-4,TRBD1
TGTGCCAGCAGTTTTTTAGGAGGACGCACTGAAGCTTTCTTT,CASSFLGGRTEAFF,few,14,TRBV27,TRBJ1-1,NA
TGCGCCAGCAGCCAAGGTTCGGCGGGGAACACTGAAGCTTTCTTT,CASSQGSAGNTEAFF,few,15,TRBV4-1,TRBJ1-1,NA
TGTGCCAGCAGCCCCCCCCTGGGTGGCAATCAGCCCCAGCATTTT,CASSPPLGGNQPQHF,few,15,TRBV7-8,TRBJ1-5,NA
TGTGCCAGCAGTGGGGGGAAAGGAGAGACCCAGTACTTC,CASSGGKGETQYF,NA,13,TRBV2,TRBJ2-5,NA
TGCGCCAGCAGCCAAGATTCGGCAGAATCCCCCCGGGTCGGGGAGCTGTTTTTT,CASSQDSAESPRVGELFF,NA,18,TRBV4-1,TRBJ2-2,NA
TGCGCCAGCAGCCAGGGTGGGGTTTTCGAGACCCAGTACTTC,CASSQGGVFETQYF,few,14,TRBV4-3,TRBJ2-5,NA
TGTGCCAGCAGAACGGACAGCCAGAACACTGAAGCTTTCTTT,CASRTDSQNTEAFF,NA,14,TRBV12-3/TRBV12-4,TRBJ1-1,NA
TGTGCCAGCAGTTCCTTGGACTTTGCTGGGGAGACCCAGTACTTC,CASSSLDFAGETQYF,NA,15,TRBV27,TRBJ2-5,NA
TGTGCCAGCAGCCACGGACAGGAGGGGTTTGATTCACCCCTCCACTTT,CASSHGQEGFDSPLHF,once,16,TRBV14,TRBJ1-6,TRBD1
TGTGCCAGTAGTATACGGGACAGACAAAACTATGGCTACACCTTC,CASSIRDRQNYGYTF,NA,15,TRBV19,TRBJ1-2,TRBD1
TGTGCCACCAGCAGAGATCAGCAGGGGTTTTCCGGGGAGCTGTTTTTT,CATSRDQQGFSGELFF,NA,16,TRBV15,TRBJ2-2,NA
TGTGCCAGGAGCTTCCAAGAACGGACAGCTATAGGTGAAAAACTGTTTTTT,CARSFQERTAIGEKLFF,NA,17,TRBV7-2,TRBJ1-4,NA
TGTGCCAGCAGTTACTCGATTCGGGGCCCCTCACATTCACCCCTCCACTTT,CASSYSIRGPSHSPLHF,few,17,TRBV6-6,TRBJ1-6,NA
TGTGCCAGCAGCCGGGACACCTGGGACTATGGCTACACCTTC,CASSRDTWDYGYTF,NA,14,TRBV14,TRBJ1-2,NA
TGTGCCAGCAGCTTCGGACAGCTAAATCAGCCCCAGCATTTT,CASSFGQLNQPQHF,few,14,TRBV5-6,TRBJ1-5,NA
TGTGCCAGCAGCTTAGATGGGACTCAGCCCCAGCATTTT,CASSLDGTQPQHF,many,13,TRBV7-2,TRBJ1-5,NA
TGTGCCAGCTCACCACCGGCTGGGGCCAACGTCCTGACTTTC,CASSPPAGANVLTF,NA,14,TRBV18,TRBJ2-6,NA
TGTGCTAGTGGTTTCAGGCCCGTCTTTTCGAACACCGGGGAGCTGTTTTTT,CASGFRPVFSNTGELFF,once,17,TRBV12-5,TRBJ2-2,NA
TGTGCCACCAGTGAACCCGACGGAGCTAACTATGGCTACACCTTC,CATSEPDGANYGYTF,NA,15,TRBV24-1,TRBJ1-2,NA
TGCAGTGCGGAGCCGGGACTAGCGGGAGGAGGAGATACGCAGTATTTT,CSAEPGLAGGGDTQYF,NA,16,TRBV20-1,TRBJ2-3,TRBD2
TGTGCCAGCAGCTTAGTCGCGGACAGGGCCTACGAGCAGTACTTC,CASSLVADRAYEQYF,many,15,TRBV7-2,TRBJ2-7,TRBD1
TGTGCCAGCAGCCAAGATCTAGGTTCGACGGCCAGCTCCTACGAGCAGTACTTC,CASSQDLGSTASSYEQYF,NA,18,TRBV4-2,TRBJ2-7,NA
TGTGCCATCAGTGAACAGTCCTCCTATGGCTACACCTTC,CAISEQSSYGYTF,NA,13,TRBV10-3,TRBJ1-2,NA
TGTGCCAGCAGTTTTCAGGGCAGGAGCTACGAGCAGTACTTC,CASSFQGRSYEQYF,few,14,TRBV28,TRBJ2-7,NA
TGTGCCAGCAGCTTAGATGTCACCACACCACCGGCCGGGGAGCTGTTTTTT,CASSLDVTTPPAGELFF,few,17,TRBV7-2,TRBJ2-2,NA
TGTGCCATCAGTGAGCTCGAGACGAATGAGCAGTTCTTC,CAISELETNEQFF,NA,13,TRBV10-3,TRBJ2-1,NA
TGTGCCAGCAGTTTATTGGGGGCTGGGGTTGGTGAAAAACTGTTTTTT,CASSLLGAGVGEKLFF,NA,16,TRBV28,TRBJ1-4,NA
TGTGCCAGTACCGAAGGTAGCGGAGGGAACTACGAGCAGTACTTC,CASTEGSGGNYEQYF,NA,15,TRBV19,TRBJ2-7,NA
TGTGCCAGCAGCTCAACAGGGAATGGTGAAGCTTTCTTT,CASSSTGNGEAFF,few,13,TRBV7-2,TRBJ1-1,NA
TGCAGTGCTAGAAGAAGTAAGGGGGCAACCACCTACAATGAGCAGTTCTTC,CSARRSKGATTYNEQFF,NA,17,TRBV20-1,TRBJ2-1,TRBD1
TGCGCCAGCAGCCAAGGGGCCCGCGGGGCAGGGCGTTCTGAAAAACTGTTTTTT,CASSQGARGAGRSEKLFF,few,18,TRBV4-3,TRBJ1-4,NA
TGTGCCAGCAGCTTAGATCGGGTTTCCTACAATGAGCAGTTCTTC,CASSLDRVSYNEQFF,NA,15,TRBV11-3,TRBJ2-1,NA
TGTGCCAGTAGTCCCTCCCCTAGCTCCTATACGTTGAATGAGCAGTTCTTC,CASSPSPSSYTLNEQFF,few,17,TRBV19,TRBJ2-1,NA
TGTGCCAGCAGCTTGTGGGGGCTGGGCACAGATACGCAGTATTTT,CASSLWGLGTDTQYF,NA,15,TRBV5-5,TRBJ2-3,NA
TGTGCCAGCAGCTTGACGTCGGGGTTTTTCGGCTACACCTTC,CASSLTSGFFGYTF,few,14,TRBV7-9,TRBJ1-2,NA
TGTGCCAGCAGCTTAGACTTATGGAGCGAGCAGTACTTC,CASSLDLWSEQYF,few,13,TRBV7-2,TRBJ2-7,NA
TGTGCCAGTAGTATCTTCGGACAGGGGGCGATGAATGAGCAGTTCTTC,CASSIFGQGAMNEQFF,few,16,TRBV19,TRBJ2-1,TRBD1
TGCGCCAGCAGCCAGGGACTAGCGGGAGGAGTTGAGCAGTTCTTC,CASSQGLAGGVEQFF,NA,15,TRBV4-3,TRBJ2-1,TRBD2
TGTGCCAGCAGCGCCCGCGGACAGGGATCAACTGAAGCTTTCTTT,CASSARGQGSTEAFF,NA,15,TRBV11-2,TRBJ1-1,TRBD1
TGTGCCACCAGCAGAGCGGGCGCGTTGAATGCTTTCTTT,CATSRAGALNAFF,few,13,TRBV15,TRBJ1-1,NA
TGTGCCAGCAGCGCCCAACATGGTCAGCCCCAGCATTTT,CASSAQHGQPQHF,few,13,TRBV7-2,TRBJ1-5,NA
TGTGCCAGCAGCTTACGGGAAAAAGGGAATGAGCAGTTCTTC,CASSLREKGNEQFF,NA,14,TRBV7-9,TRBJ2-1,NA
TGTGCCAGCAGTTGTTTAGGGGGGGGCTGGGACACAGATACGCAGTATTTT,CASSCLGGGWDTDTQYF,many,17,TRBV6-1,TRBJ2-3,NA
TGTGCCAGCAGCTTGGCTCCCACAGGGGGCCCGTACCAAGAGACCCAGTACTTC,CASSLAPTGGPYQETQYF,NA,18,TRBV5-5,TRBJ2-5,TRBD1
TGTGCCAGCAAAGAAATAGACAGGCGTTATAGCAATCAGCCCCAGCATTTT,CASKEIDRRYSNQPQHF,NA,17,TRBV6-1,TRBJ1-5,NA